The sequence of this TCR beta chain was determined in a study of response to subunit inactivated influenza vaccine. This clonotype was counted a few times. What it binds is unknown. This CDR3 region has 15 residues. The V gene end was trimmed by 0 bases and the J gene end by 5 bases; junction bases not matched to a gene: 6. CDR1 ENHRY and CDR2 SYGVKD come from the germline V gene. Via MiXCR, TCRdb re-called the RT-PCR reads, giving one row per CDR3 protein. The profile shows 610,000 or so distinct CDR3 sequences, about 14% of them singletons. Study results and limitations: The authors put forward the suggestion that each seasonal influenza vaccination may bring in only a limited number of new T cells.

The sequencing here drew on PBMCs from blood, taken about 11 days after vaccination. This sequence was found in a man aged 50 to 60 who received an inactivated influenza vaccine. This chain links TRBV10-3 with TRBJ2-5; 7 bases line up with TRBD2. The CDR3 nucleotides are TGTGCCATCAGTGAGTCCGAACTAGCGAGGGAGACCCAGTACTTC. Its protein is CAISESELARETQYF.